These 24 T cell receptor beta chains originate from one sample sequenced in a study of blood T cell repertoires in COVID-19. Generated by immunoSEQ multiplex PCR, the TCRdb table keeps only in-frame clones and is missing some. The sample carries nearly 60,000 clones, over 75% recorded once. The sequenced sample was peripheral blood. These TCRs come from a man aged 35 to 55 with active COVID-19.

The chain carries TRBV16 and TRBJ2-1; tentative D call: TRBD1 (6 bases). Looked up from germline, CDR1 is KGHSY and CDR2 is FQNENV. Trimming stripped 4 bases from V and 0 bases from J, with 10 bases between. The CDR3 covers 15 residues. DNA for the CDR3: TGTGCCAGCAGCCCCCAACAGGGCTCCTACAATGAGCAGTTCTTC. It is translated as CASSPQQGSYNEQFF.

The rearrangement links TRBV2 to TRBJ1-1, with D possibly being TRBD1 (5 bases). The germline V gene has CDR1 SNHLY and CDR2 FYNNEI. V lost 7 bases to trimming and J lost 0 bases, with 9 bases between them. This CDR3 region has 13 residues. The chain's CDR3 is CASKGTVNTEAFF. The CDR3 nucleotides read TGTGCCAGCAAGGGGACTGTGAACACTGAAGCTTTCTTT.

This clone appeared once. This chain joins TRBV7-9 and TRBJ1-4, with D uncertain. CDR1 and CDR2 from the germline V gene are SEHNR and FQNEAQ (reference sequence). The V gene lost 4 bases and the J gene lost 0 bases, with 12 bases spanning the gap. The CDR3 sequence is 16 residues long. CDR3 nucleotides: TGTGCCAGCAGCTCAGGAAGAACGGCAACTAATGAAAAACTGTTTTTT. Amino acid sequence: CASSSGRTATNEKLFF.

The chain carries TRBV9 and TRBJ1-2; weak D call: TRBD1 (5 bases). This CDR3 comprises 14 residues. CDR1 and CDR2 from the germline V gene are SGDLS and YYNGEE. Trimming took off 0 bases at V and 3 bases at J, with 9 bases between the two ends. CDR3 region: CASSVGGRHYGYTF. The CDR3 DNA reads TGTGCCAGCAGCGTAGGGGGCAGGCACTATGGCTACACCTTC. Combining the CDR3 with reference TRBV9 and TRBJ1-2 gives the whole variable domain DSGVTQTPKHLITATGQRVTLRCSPRSGDLSVYWYQQSLDQGLQFLIQYYNGEERAKGNILERFSAQQFPDLHSELNLSSLELGDSALYFCASSVGGRHYGYTFGSGTRLTVV.

There are a few counts of this clone. The chain employs TRBV4-2 and TRBJ2-7, with D perhaps matching TRBD2 (5 bases). Between the trimmed V and J ends, which lost 1 base and 5 bases, there was a span of 12 bases. CDR1 LGHNA and CDR2 YNFKEQ come from the germline V gene. The CDR3 is made up of 14 amino acids. The CDR3 sequence is CASSQVSTGDEQYF. The CDR3 nucleotides are TGTGCCAGCAGCCAAGTGTCCACCGGGGACGAGCAGTACTTC.

This chain uses TRBV24-1 with TRBJ2-1; 14 nucleotides align to TRBD2. The V gene end was trimmed by 4 bases and the J gene end by 6 bases; junction bases not matched to a gene: 4. Germline CDR1 is KGHDR and CDR2 is SFDVKD. The CDR3 length is 16 residues. This CDR3 reads CATSDGTSGSINEQFF. The CDR3 DNA sequence: TGTGCCACCAGTGACGGGACTAGCGGGAGTATCAATGAGCAGTTCTTC.

V usage is TRBV21-1 and J usage is TRBJ1-2; TRBD1, as called in the table, went unchecked against the DNA. TRBV21-1 is designated a pseudogene. The CDR3 has 15 residues. The CDR3 region is CASSKVQGPYYGYTF. Written as DNA, the CDR3 is TGTGCCAGCAGCAAAGTTCAGGGCCCGTACTATGGCTACACCTTC.

The CDR3, as DNA: TGTGCCAGCACGGGACAGTATGATTATCGGGCTGAAAAACTGTTTTTT. Its protein product is CASTGQYDYRAEKLFF. The chain combines TRBV2 with TRBJ1-4; TRBD1 matches at 7 bases. Losses at the gene ends were 7 bases for V and 7 bases for J; bases not matched to a gene: 15. The germline CDR1 and CDR2 sequences are SNHLY and FYNNEI. This CDR3 comprises 16 residues.

The chain combines TRBV6-5 with TRBJ2-3, with 8 bases fitting TRBD2. Unmatched junction bases numbered 3, after V lost 6 bases and J lost 1 base. The CDR3 runs 14 residues. Germline V gene lookup returns CDR1 MNHEY and CDR2 SVGAGI. The CDR3 spells CASSPAGGTDTQYF. The DNA of the CDR3 is TGTGCCAGCAGCCCAGCGGGAGGCACAGATACGCAGTATTTT.

J is TRBJ1-4 and V is TRBV28, with TRBD1 identical over 10 bases. With V trimmed by 6 bases and J by 3 bases, 16 bases remained unmatched. The CDR3 is 19 amino acids. Germline loops: CDR1 MDHEN, CDR2 SYDVKM. CDR3 in amino acids: CASSSPIPGQGVSNEKLFF. CDR3 sequence (DNA): TGTGCCAGCAGCTCCCCTATTCCCGGACAGGGGGTTTCTAATGAAAAACTGTTTTTT. Full variable domain (remainder filled in from reference TRBV28 and TRBJ1-4): DVKVTQSSRYLVKRTGEKVFLECVQDMDHENMFWYRQDPGLGLRLIYFSYDVKMKEKGDIPEGYSVSREKKERFSLILESASTNQTSMYLCASSSPIPGQGVSNEKLFFGSGTQLSVL.

The chain joins TRBV7-3 to TRBJ2-1; 8 nucleotides line up with TRBD1. Germline trimming cut 9 bases from V and 4 bases from J; bases unmatched to any gene: 11. Germline CDR1 reads SGHTA; CDR2 reads FQGTGA. The CDR3 is 15 residues long. The DNA of the CDR3 is TGTGCCAGTTGTTTAGGACAGGGACAATACAATGAGCAGTTCTTC. Translated: CASCLGQGQYNEQFF.

The V gene is TRBV10-1, the J gene TRBJ2-3, with TRBD2 matching over 9 bases. In germline, CDR1 is WNHNN, CDR2 SYGVQD (reference sequence). The V and J ends lost 4 bases and 2 bases, in that order; junction bases with no gene match: 4. This CDR3 comprises 15 residues. For the CDR3, the DNA is TGCGCCAGCAGTGTGGCTAGCGGGGCCACAGATACGCAGTATTTT. Its translation: CASSVASGATDTQYF.

This clone was found once. This sequence joins TRBV28 and TRBJ2-7; TRBD1 aligns across 9 bases. Germline values: CDR1 MDHEN, CDR2 SYDVKM. The CDR3 extends over 15 amino acids. The V and J ends lost 2 bases and 1 base, in that order; junction bases with no gene match: 3. The CDR3 nucleotides read TGTGCCAGCAGTTTAATACAGGGGGCGTCCTACGAGCAGTACTTC. It translates to CASSLIQGASYEQYF. Based on the CDR3 plus reference TRBV28 and TRBJ2-7, the full variable domain is DVKVTQSSRYLVKRTGEKVFLECVQDMDHENMFWYRQDPGLGLRLIYFSYDVKMKEKGDIPEGYSVSREKKERFSLILESASTNQTSMYLCASSLIQGASYEQYFGPGTRLTVT.

The chain links TRBV4-2 to TRBJ2-7; 8 nucleotides line up with TRBD1. V dropped 1 base and J dropped 7; count of bases not matched to a gene: 9. CDR1 LGHNA and CDR2 YNFKEQ come from the germline V gene. This CDR3 spans 15 amino acids. The CDR3 bases are TGTGCCAGCAGCCAAGTGCAGGGGGCGAATGTGGAGCAGTACTTC. Translating it yields CASSQVQGANVEQYF.

V and J are TRBV12-3 or TRBV12-4 and TRBJ2-1; D is unclear. Trimming took 4 bases from V and 7 from J, leaving 11 bases between them. This CDR3 has 13 residues. The CDR3 coding sequence is TGTGCCAGCAGTTGGGCTGGGTCGAATGAGCAGTTCTTC. This encodes CASSWAGSNEQFF.

V usage is TRBV11-3 and J usage is TRBJ2-5; possible D gene TRBD2, 6 bases. The CDR3 sequence is 14 residues long. Trimming took off 6 bases at V and 5 bases at J, with 16 bases between the two ends. The germline V gene has CDR1 SGHNT and CDR2 YENEEA. CDR3: CASRAGGGWETQYF. DNA of the CDR3: TGTGCCAGCAGGGCTGGAGGAGGGTGGGAGACCCAGTACTTC.

This clone was observed a few times. V gene TRBV10-1 combines with J gene TRBJ2-7, with 8 bases that match TRBD2. CDR1 and CDR2 from the germline V gene are WNHNN and SYGVQD (reference sequence). V lost 6 bases, J lost 3 bases, and 4 bases stayed unmatched. CDR3 length: 13 residues. CDR3 coding DNA: TGCGCCAGCAGCCTAAGCGGGAGCTACGAGCAGTACTTC. This gives the protein CASSLSGSYEQYF.

The chain links TRBV5-8 to TRBJ2-3; 10 bases line up with TRBD2. The CDR3 loop spans 16 amino acids. Germline V gene sequence: CDR1 SGHTS, CDR2 YDEGEE. V lost 2 bases to trimming and J lost 5 bases; unmatched junction nucleotides: 8. The CDR3 DNA reads TGTGCCAGCAGCTTATGGACTAGCGGAGGAGTAGATACGCAGTATTTT. Translated: CASSLWTSGGVDTQYF.

The CDR3 loop reads CASRAPGDTGELFF. CDR3 coding DNA: TGTGCCAGCAGAGCCCCCGGAGACACCGGGGAGCTGTTTTTT. J is TRBJ2-2 and V is TRBV27; no firm D call. The germline V and J ends were trimmed by 6 bases and 3 bases, with 11 bases remaining between them. In germline, CDR1 is MNHEY, CDR2 SMNVEV (reference sequence). The CDR3 runs 14 residues.

The chain recombines TRBV3-1 (or the pseudogene TRBV3-2) with TRBJ2-7, with 8 bases lining up with TRBD1. V shed 3 bases, J shed 6 bases, and the junction held 4 bases outside the gene matches. The length of the CDR3 is 13 residues. Germline loops: CDR1 LGHDT, CDR2 YNNKEL (reference sequence). The CDR3 here is CASSQDRAREQYF. Here the CDR3 DNA reads TGTGCCAGCAGCCAGGACAGGGCGCGCGAGCAGTACTTC.

The V and J genes are TRBV9 and TRBJ2-7; 7 positions agree with TRBD2. This CDR3 has 16 amino acids. Germline V CDR1 and CDR2: SGDLS, YYNGEE. The ends lost 4 bases at V and 3 bases at J; junction bases unmatched: 13. The CDR3 nucleotides read TGTGCCAGCAGCCGGGGCGGGAGCGAGGGGAGCTACGAGCAGTACTTC. Encoded protein: CASSRGGSEGSYEQYF.

This rearrangement joins TRBV19 to TRBJ2-2; tentative D call: TRBD1 (5 bases). Germline-derived CDR1 and CDR2 are LNHDA and SQIVND (reference sequence). V was clipped by 4 bases and J by 2 bases, with 17 bases between them. This CDR3 is built from 17 residues. The chain's CDR3 is CASSTLEGHFNTGELFF. The CDR3 DNA is TGTGCCAGTAGTACCCTCGAAGGACACTTTAACACCGGGGAGCTGTTTTTT.

The chain has TRBV25-1 and TRBJ2-3; 7 bases map to TRBD2. V lost 0 bases and J lost 0; bases outside the gene matches: 6. Germline CDR1 MGHDK, CDR2 SYGVNS. CDR3 length: 17 residues. CDR3 in DNA: TGTGCCAGCAGTGAATATCCCGGACTAGGAAGCACAGATACGCAGTATTTT. Translating gives CASSEYPGLGSTDTQYF.

The chain combines TRBV29-1 with TRBJ1-1, with D hard to call. CDR1 and CDR2 (germline): SQVTM, ANQGSEA. The length of the CDR3 is 14 residues. V lost 3 bases and J 4 bases, leaving 15 bases between the germline ends. The CDR3 nucleotides are TGCAGCGTTGAGTTCACGGGTAGCGGCACTGAAGCTTTCTTT. Amino acid sequence: CSVEFTGSGTEAFF.